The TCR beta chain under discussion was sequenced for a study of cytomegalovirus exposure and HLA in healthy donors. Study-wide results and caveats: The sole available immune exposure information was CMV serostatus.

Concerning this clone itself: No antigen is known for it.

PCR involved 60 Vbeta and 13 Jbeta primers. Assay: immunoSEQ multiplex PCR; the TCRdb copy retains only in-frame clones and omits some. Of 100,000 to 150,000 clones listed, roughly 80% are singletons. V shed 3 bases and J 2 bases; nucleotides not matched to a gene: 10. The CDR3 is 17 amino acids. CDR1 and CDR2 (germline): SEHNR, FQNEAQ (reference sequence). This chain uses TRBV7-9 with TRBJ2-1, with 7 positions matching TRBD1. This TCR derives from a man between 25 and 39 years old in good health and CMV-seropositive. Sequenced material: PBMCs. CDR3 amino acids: CASSFPTGVVTYNEQFF. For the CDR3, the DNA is TGTGCCAGCAGCTTTCCTACAGGGGTAGTCACCTACAATGAGCAGTTCTTC. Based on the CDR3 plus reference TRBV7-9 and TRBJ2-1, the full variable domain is DTGVSQNPRHKITKRGQNVTFRCDPISEHNRLYWYRQTLGQGPEFLTYFQNEAQLEKSRLLSDRFSAERPKGSFSTLEIQRTEQGDSAMYLCASSFPTGVVTYNEQFFGPGTRLTVL.